Only one count was recorded for the clone carrying this TCR beta chain. Other DNA sequences in this sample translate to the same CDR3. This sample is part of a study of blood T cell repertoires in COVID-19. CDR1 is MGHRA and CDR2 is YSYEKL in the germline V gene. CDR3 length: 15 residues. The V end was cut by 0 bases, the J end by 4 bases, with 12 bases between. Clones were sequenced by immunoSEQ multiplex PCR, and TCRdb holds only the in-frame ones, with some missing. The table has approximately 410,000 clones, roughly 88% seen once; the top ten hold approximately 1.4%. The chain has TRBV4-1 and TRBJ2-5, with D perhaps matching TRBD2 (5 bases). The clonotype was recovered from a woman between 25 and 40 years old with active or convalescent COVID-19. Specimen: peripheral blood. The CDR3: CASSQDPGSGETQYF. As DNA, the CDR3 is TGCGCCAGCAGCCAAGATCCCGGCAGCGGAGAGACCCAGTACTTC.